This section outlines one T cell receptor (beta chain) sequence together with its context. Its antigen is currently unknown. This sample is drawn from a study of shared clonotypes between healthy human individuals. General study results and limits: Measured sharing among donors was expected to vary with sequencing depth. Non-shared clonotypes displayed generation probabilities falling below those of clonotypes present in all four donors.

Original handling: Filtering differed because ImmunoSEQ produced junction-only sequences that carried no quality scores. Generated by immunoSEQ multiplex PCR, the TCRdb table keeps only in-frame clones and is missing some. D and trimming were read from the DNA, whereas the V and J calls and clone size are those reported in that table. The sample includes about 2.1 million clones, just over 90% of them seen just once. In the naive CD8 group, cells lacked CD45RO and were positively selected for CCR7, so terminally differentiated effector memory CD45RA+ cells were left out. The CDR3 sequence is 15 residues long. V lost 4 bases to trimming and J lost 3 bases; unmatched junction nucleotides: 10. The germline V gene encodes CDR1 GTSNPN and CDR2 SVGIG (reference sequence).

Sequencing used naive CD8+ T cells from PBMCs. The chain uses TRBV30 and TRBJ2-7; TRBD2 agrees at 9 bases. The sequence came from a man between 18 and 35 years old in good health. Some clones in this sample may be carry-over from other donors' samples. The CDR3 loop reads CAWTFLAGALYEQYF. The CDR3 DNA reads as TGTGCCTGGACCTTCTTAGCGGGAGCCCTCTACGAGCAGTACTTC.